This T cell receptor beta chain is from a study of blood T cell repertoires in COVID-19. As for the study in general: Samples representing acute and convalescent COVID-19 were sourced from the United States, Italy and Spain.

Under the authors' procedure: Estimation of nucleated cell counts relied on the amplification of reference gene primers. Measured with immunoSEQ multiplex PCR; TCRdb has only the in-frame clones, and not every one. V, J and clone size derive from that table, while D and trimming were established from the DNA sequence. The table lists about 160,000 clones, roughly 78% of them singletons. The CDR3 runs to 15 residues. V was clipped by 8 bases and J by 1 base; unmatched bases: 10. The germline V gene has CDR1 MNHNY and CDR2 SVGAGI (reference sequence). Sample: peripheral blood. The sequence was collected from a human donor with acute or convalescent COVID-19. The donor label of this sample is uncertain. The V gene is TRBV6-6, the J gene TRBJ1-1; 7 bases map to TRBD1. The CDR3 DNA follows: TGTGCCAGCCGAGGGGGCCCCGGGGAGAACACTGAAGCTTTCTTT. Amino acids: CASRGGPGENTEAFF.